Below, 10 T cell receptor beta chains from the same sample are listed, as sequenced in a study of blood T cell repertoires in COVID-19. Clones were read by immunoSEQ multiplex PCR, and TCRdb kept only the in-frame ones, dropping some. Here the sample spans 95,000 to 110,000 clones, about 91% being singletons. The sequenced sample was peripheral blood. The receptors stem from a human donor in a cohort sampled during active COVID-19.

The gene calls are TRBV7-7 and TRBJ2-2; 9 bases agree with TRBD1. Germline assignment: CDR1 SSHAT and CDR2 FNYEAQ (reference sequence). The CDR3 is 15 residues long. Losses at the gene ends were 5 bases for V and 5 bases for J; bases not matched to a gene: 6. The CDR3 protein is CASSPGQGGTGELFF. CDR3 nucleotide sequence: TGTGCCAGCAGCCCGGGACAGGGAGGAACCGGGGAGCTGTTTTTT.

This clone was picked up a small number of times. The chain recombines TRBV6-5 with TRBJ2-7, with D possibly matching TRBD1 (5 bases). The germline gives CDR1 MNHEY, CDR2 SVGAGI. This CDR3 has 13 amino acids. Trimming took 6 bases from V and 4 from J, leaving 13 bases between them. As DNA, the CDR3 is TGTGCCAGCAGCGCAGGGTATGGGTACGAGCAGTACTTC. Its protein is CASSAGYGYEQYF.

This clone was detected only a few times. This sequence joins TRBV30 and TRBJ1-1, with D unresolved. Germline V lookup: CDR1 GTSNPN, CDR2 SVGIG (reference sequence). The CDR3 has 12 amino acids. V dropped 3 bases and J dropped 8 bases, with 13 bases sitting between them. As DNA, the CDR3 is TGTGCCTGGAGAGCGGACCTGTTCGAAGCTTTCTTT. Translation gives CAWRADLFEAFF.

The chain employs TRBV9 and TRBJ2-1; 7 positions agree with TRBD2. This CDR3 is 16 amino acids long. Unmatched junction bases numbered 8, after V lost 0 bases and J lost 5 bases. From germline, CDR1 is SGDLS and CDR2 YYNGEE. CDR3 coding DNA: TGTGCCAGCAGCGTAGAAGGCGGGAGTCCCAACAATGAGCAGTTCTTC. Its translation: CASSVEGGSPNNEQFF.

This chain joins TRBV7-6 and TRBJ2-3, with 13 bases identical to TRBD2. Unmatched junction bases numbered 5, after V lost 5 bases and J lost 3 bases. Germline V gene lookup returns CDR1 SGHVS and CDR2 FNYEAQ. This CDR3 region has 16 residues. CDR3 bases: TGTGCCAGCAGCCCGTCGGGACTAGCGGGGACAGATACGCAGTATTTT. Amino acids: CASSPSGLAGTDTQYF.

The chain has TRBV11-2 and TRBJ2-6, with D possibly being TRBD1 (5 bases). This CDR3 spans 15 amino acids. Trimming took off 4 bases at V and 3 bases at J, with 10 bases between the two ends. CDR1 is SGHAT, CDR2 FQNNGV, per germline. The CDR3 sequence is CASSSRGNGANVLTF. The CDR3 nucleotides are TGTGCCAGCAGCTCAAGGGGAAATGGGGCCAACGTCCTGACTTTC.

In its sample, this clone was seen once. The CDR3 DNA sequence: TGTGCCAGCAGTTTGAGGAGGGTTAGCAATCAGCCCCAGCATTTT. This translates into CASSLRRVSNQPQHF. This chain links TRBV27 with TRBJ1-5; D is uncertain. V shed 3 bases and J shed 0 bases, with 9 bases lying between them. CDR3 length: 15 residues. In germline, CDR1 is MNHEY, CDR2 SMNVEV (reference sequence).

The J gene is TRBJ2-3, the V gene TRBV28; the D gene is possibly TRBD2 (6 bases). Trimming cost V 4 bases and J 4 bases, with 9 bases left between them. This CDR3 has 13 residues. Germline V CDR1 and CDR2: MDHEN, SYDVKM. The CDR3: CASSSGSPDTQYF. As DNA, the CDR3 is TGTGCCAGCAGTTCCGGGAGTCCAGATACGCAGTATTTT. The whole variable domain, filled in from reference TRBV28 and TRBJ2-3, reads DVKVTQSSRYLVKRTGEKVFLECVQDMDHENMFWYRQDPGLGLRLIYFSYDVKMKEKGDIPEGYSVSREKKERFSLILESASTNQTSMYLCASSSGSPDTQYFGPGTRLTVL.

DNA for the CDR3: TGTGCCAGCAGCTCCACGACCACAGGGGCGAACTCTGGAAACACCATATATTTT. It encodes CASSSTTTGANSGNTIYF. The rearrangement links TRBV7-9 to TRBJ1-3; the match to TRBD1 covers 7 bases. Germline loops: CDR1 SEHNR, CDR2 FQNEAQ (reference sequence). The CDR3 covers 18 residues. Trimming took 4 bases from V and 0 from J; bases not matched to a gene: 12.

V usage is TRBV28 and J usage is TRBJ1-1; weak D call: TRBD1 (5 bases). V was cut by 1 base and J by 8 bases, with 11 bases left in between. The CDR3 has 13 amino acids. CDR1 is MDHEN and CDR2 is SYDVKM in the germline V gene. CDR3 nucleotide sequence: TGTGCCAGCAGTTTATTGCACAGGAGCGAAGCTTTCTTT. Protein sequence: CASSLLHRSEAFF. The full variable domain, in which reference TRBV28 and TRBJ1-1 provide the parts outside the CDR3, is DVKVTQSSRYLVKRTGEKVFLECVQDMDHENMFWYRQDPGLGLRLIYFSYDVKMKEKGDIPEGYSVSREKKERFSLILESASTNQTSMYLCASSLLHRSEAFFGQGTRLTVV.